One and the same sample provided the 13 T cell receptor beta chains below, sequenced in a study of T cell responses to AZD1222 COVID-19 vaccine. Libraries were prepared by immunoSEQ multiplex PCR; TCRdb keeps only in-frame clonotypes and omits some of them. The sample holds around 210,000 clones; about 95% are singletons and the top ten take 1.7%. Sequencing was performed on peripheral blood, taken 28 days after the second dose of the MenACWY control vaccine. The receptors shown here come from an adult who received the MenACWY meningococcal vaccine as a control.

This rearrangement joins TRBV30 to TRBJ2-1; D is unclear. Deletions cut 3 bases from V and 4 bases from J, with 7 bases between. The CDR3 has 12 amino acids. Germline values: CDR1 GTSNPN, CDR2 SVGIG (reference sequence). The CDR3 reads CAWSAGYNEQFF. The CDR3 bases are TGTGCCTGGAGCGCTGGTTACAATGAGCAGTTCTTC.

This rearrangement joins TRBV25-1 to TRBJ2-7; weak D call: TRBD1 (5 bases). Trimming pared 5 bases from V and 3 bases from J, leaving 14 bases between. Germline lookup yields CDR1 MGHDK and CDR2 SYGVNS. This CDR3 spans 14 amino acids. The CDR3 region is CASSSPDKIYEQYF. In nucleotides, the CDR3 is TGTGCCAGCAGTTCCCCGGACAAGATCTACGAGCAGTACTTC.

The chain employs TRBV28 and TRBJ2-7, with 14 bases identical to TRBD2. The CDR3 is 15 amino acids. V was clipped by 7 bases and J by 7 bases; unmatched bases: 9. Per the germline V gene, CDR1 is MDHEN and CDR2 is SYDVKM. The CDR3 DNA reads TGTGCCAGCACTTCACCGGGACTAGCGGGAGTTGAGCAGTACTTC. Translating gives CASTSPGLAGVEQYF.

V is TRBV7-9 and J is TRBJ2-3; 9 nucleotides match TRBD2. V shed 10 bases and J 2 bases; nucleotides not matched to a gene: 13. Germline V lookup: CDR1 SEHNR, CDR2 FQNEAQ (reference sequence). The CDR3 spans 16 residues. CDR3 nucleotides: TGTGCCACCCGCCGACGGACTAGCGCCCACACAGATACGCAGTATTTT. Translated, it gives CATRRRTSAHTDTQYF.

The rearrangement uses TRBV18 and TRBJ2-2; D remains unclear. Per the germline V gene, CDR1 is KGHSH and CDR2 is LQKENI. V was shortened by 6 bases and J by 5 bases, with 16 bases between the two germline ends. CDR3 length: 15 residues. The CDR3 DNA reads as TGTGCCAGCTCCCCGAAGCAGACACTAACCGGGGAGCTGTTTTTT. Encoded protein: CASSPKQTLTGELFF.

The chain employs TRBV27 and TRBJ2-7; D not certain. This CDR3 spans 13 amino acids. In germline, CDR1 is MNHEY, CDR2 SMNVEV (reference sequence). V was cut by 5 bases and J by 4 bases, with 12 bases left in between. CDR3 bases: TGTGCCAGCAGTCCTATCCCCGGATACGAGCAGTACTTC. Its translation is CASSPIPGYEQYF.

V usage is TRBV9 and J usage is TRBJ1-1; TRBD1 might be the D (6 bases). Trimming stripped 0 bases from V and 4 bases from J, with 13 bases between. The CDR3 is 15 residues long. The germline gives CDR1 SGDLS, CDR2 YYNGEE. The CDR3 sequence: CASSVEGARGTEAFF. The CDR3 DNA reads as TGTGCCAGCAGCGTAGAGGGAGCCAGGGGCACTGAAGCTTTCTTT. The complete variable domain, with remaining parts taken from reference TRBV9 and TRBJ1-1, reads DSGVTQTPKHLITATGQRVTLRCSPRSGDLSVYWYQQSLDQGLQFLIQYYNGEERAKGNILERFSAQQFPDLHSELNLSSLELGDSALYFCASSVEGARGTEAFFGQGTRLTVV.

J is TRBJ2-1 and V is TRBV30, with TRBD1 matching 11 bases. Germline CDR1 GTSNPN, CDR2 SVGIG (reference sequence). V was pared by 3 bases and J by 7 bases, with 5 bases of the junction left unmatched. This CDR3 is built from 14 residues. The CDR3 nucleotides are TGTGCCTGGAGCACCGGGACAGGGGGGAATGAGCAGTTCTTC. It encodes CAWSTGTGGNEQFF.

The chain couples TRBV27 to TRBJ2-7; TRBD2 agrees at 11 bases. Germline lookup yields CDR1 MNHEY and CDR2 SMNVEV (reference sequence). The CDR3 loop spans 15 amino acids. V was clipped by 2 bases and J by 5 bases; unmatched bases: 5. CDR3 in amino acids: CASSLTPSGGNEQYF. CDR3 sequence (DNA): TGTGCCAGCAGTTTAACGCCTAGCGGGGGGAACGAGCAGTACTTC.

The genes are TRBV5-1 and TRBJ1-6; TRBD1 matches at 7 bases. CDR3 length: 14 residues. Trimming cost V 4 bases and J 8 bases; bases outside gene matches: 6. The germline V gene has CDR1 SGHRS and CDR2 YFSETQ. The CDR3: CASSGTDGYSPLHF. The CDR3 nucleotides are TGCGCCAGCAGCGGGACAGACGGGTATTCACCCCTCCACTTT.

This chain joins TRBV19 and TRBJ1-2, with unresolved D. This CDR3 comprises 12 residues. From germline, CDR1 is LNHDA and CDR2 SQIVND (reference sequence). Trimming left V 1 base short and J 10 bases short, with 10 bases between. The DNA of the CDR3 is TGTGCCAGTAGTATAGGGCAGCAGGACTACACCTTC. Translating gives CASSIGQQDYTF.

This clone has a handful of counts. This chain links TRBV2 with TRBJ2-7, with 11 bases identical to TRBD2. CDR3 length: 19 amino acids. Per germline, CDR1 SNHLY and CDR2 FYNNEI. Germline trimming cut 1 base from V and 2 bases from J; bases unmatched to any gene: 13. The CDR3 loop is CASSEGLAGGTSPPYEQYF. The CDR3 DNA is TGTGCCAGCAGTGAAGGGCTAGCGGGAGGTACTTCTCCTCCCTACGAGCAGTACTTC.

This clone is a singleton in its sample. This chain connects TRBV4-1 to TRBJ2-5, with 7 bases matching TRBD1. The CDR3 has 14 residues. Germline values: CDR1 MGHRA, CDR2 YSYEKL. V lost 4 bases and J lost 7; bases outside the gene matches: 9. The CDR3: CASSPITGDLTQYF. In nucleotides, the CDR3 is TGCGCCAGCAGCCCAATTACAGGGGACCTGACCCAGTACTTC.